This record concerns one T cell receptor (beta chain) sequence. CDR1 and CDR2 from the germline V gene are PRHDT and FYEKMQ (reference sequence). The germline V and J ends were trimmed by 5 bases and 4 bases, with 19 bases remaining between them. The CDR3 consists of 16 residues. TCRdb independently ran MiXCR on the RT-PCR reads; one entry per CDR3 protein. This sample yields about 680,000 distinct CDR3 sequences, of which about 14% are seen a single time; 3.6% belongs to the top ten. The origin of this receptor is a female donor in good health, serving as a healthy control. The chain carries TRBV13 and TRBJ2-3; the D gene could be TRBD1 or TRBD2 (6 bases each). Sequences were obtained from memory CD4+ T cells from blood. This CDR3 reads CASSQGQRGGADTQYF. CDR3 sequence (DNA): TGTGCCAGCAGCCAAGGACAGAGAGGAGGGGCAGATACGCAGTATTTT.